This T cell receptor beta chain was recovered during a study of blood T cells in healthy people across ages. The authors ran a second PCR of 7 to 11 cycles using a sample-barcoded 5' primer and a J-beta primer mix. All samples gave at least 2.5 million CDR3-containing paired-end reads. One entry per CDR3 protein, called by TCRdb with MiXCR from the 5' RACE reads. The profile shows fewer than 750,000 distinct CDR3 sequences, about 50% of them singletons. Comment on this clonotype: This clone may be a read error of a much larger clone one base away.

The CDR3 is 15 amino acids. Germline V gives CDR1 GTSNPN, CDR2 SVGIG (reference sequence). Investigators took roughly 9.5 milliliters of peripheral blood from every donor. The sample comprised blood. The TCR sequence derives from a woman aged 80 or over in good health. The V call is TRBV30, the J call TRBJ2-3; TRBD2 agrees at 10 bases. The CDR3 region is CAWGRTSGRTDAQYF. In nucleotides, the CDR3 is TGTGCCTGGGGACGGACTAGCGGCCGCACAGATGCGCAGTATTTT.